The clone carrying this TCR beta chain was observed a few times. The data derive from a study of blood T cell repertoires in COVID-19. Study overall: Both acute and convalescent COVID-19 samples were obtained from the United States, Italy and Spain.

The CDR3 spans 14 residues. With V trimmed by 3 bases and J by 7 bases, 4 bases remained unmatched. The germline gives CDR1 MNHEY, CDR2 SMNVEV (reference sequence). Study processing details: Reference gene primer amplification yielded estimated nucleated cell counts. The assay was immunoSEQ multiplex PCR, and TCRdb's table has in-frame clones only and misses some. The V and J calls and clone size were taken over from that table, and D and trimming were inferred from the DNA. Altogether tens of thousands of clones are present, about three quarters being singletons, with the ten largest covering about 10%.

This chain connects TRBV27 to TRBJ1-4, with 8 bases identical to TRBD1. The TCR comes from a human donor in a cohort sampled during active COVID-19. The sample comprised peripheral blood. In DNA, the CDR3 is TGTGCCAGCAGTTTCCGGGACAGGCTTGAAAAACTGTTTTTT. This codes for CASSFRDRLEKLFF.